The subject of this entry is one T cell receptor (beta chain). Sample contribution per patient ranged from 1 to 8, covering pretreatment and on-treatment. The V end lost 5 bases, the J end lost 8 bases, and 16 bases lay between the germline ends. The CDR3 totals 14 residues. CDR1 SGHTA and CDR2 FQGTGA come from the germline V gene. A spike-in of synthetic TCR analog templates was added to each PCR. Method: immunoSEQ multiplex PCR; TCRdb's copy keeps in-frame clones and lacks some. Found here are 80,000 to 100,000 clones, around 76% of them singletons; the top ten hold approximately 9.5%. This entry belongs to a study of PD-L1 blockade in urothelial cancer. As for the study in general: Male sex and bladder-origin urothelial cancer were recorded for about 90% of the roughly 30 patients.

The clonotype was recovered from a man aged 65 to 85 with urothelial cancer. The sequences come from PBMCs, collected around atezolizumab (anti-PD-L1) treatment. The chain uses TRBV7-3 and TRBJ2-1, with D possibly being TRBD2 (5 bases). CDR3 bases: TGTGCCAGCAGCCCCTCCGGACTGCACGATGAGCAGTTCTTC. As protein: CASSPSGLHDEQFF.